This T cell receptor beta chain derives from a study of molecular identifiers for immune sequencing clone quantification. Study context: The replicate experiment used RNA from approximately 20,000 or 100,000 naive CD8 cells. This RNA was split into five aliquots, and four of them were sequenced.

Previously reported methods and listed TCR primers produced the bulk TCR libraries. TCRdb reanalysed the PCR reads using MiXCR and keeps one entry per CDR3 protein. The sample contains about 65,000 distinct CDR3 sequences, roughly 18% of which appear only once. Study-wide results and limits: Effector cells had over 98% of their molecules in clones above 20 RNA copies, while naive cells had under 1%.

Using 10%, 30% or 50% RNA, naive CD8 libraries were derived from 20,000 to 1,000,000 sorted cells. Per germline, CDR1 SEHNR and CDR2 FQNEAQ (reference sequence). This CDR3 spans 15 amino acids. This clonotype was counted at least ten times. No antigen is known for it. Mismatch with germline at one junction end may stem from a read error. The sequenced sample was naive CD8+ T cells from blood, with Jurkat cell RNA spiked in. As for subset: FACS-sorted CD8+CD4-CCR7+CD45RA+ naive T cells. The clonotype originates from a human donor in good health. Some libraries in this study had Jurkat cell RNA spiked in. The chain uses TRBV7-9 and TRBJ2-7, with D perhaps given as TRBD1 or TRBD2 (5 bases each). The CDR3 bases are TGTGCCAGCAGCCTAGCCCGCGCAGGGAACTACGAGCAGTACTTC. Amino acids: CASSLARAGNYEQYF. The complete variable domain, with remaining parts taken from reference TRBV7-9 and TRBJ2-7, reads DTGVSQNPRHKITKRGQNVTFRCDPISEHNRLYWYRQTLGQGPEFLTYFQNEAQLEKSRLLSDRFSAERPKGSFSTLEIQRTEQGDSAMYLCASSLARAGNYEQYFGPGTRLTVT.